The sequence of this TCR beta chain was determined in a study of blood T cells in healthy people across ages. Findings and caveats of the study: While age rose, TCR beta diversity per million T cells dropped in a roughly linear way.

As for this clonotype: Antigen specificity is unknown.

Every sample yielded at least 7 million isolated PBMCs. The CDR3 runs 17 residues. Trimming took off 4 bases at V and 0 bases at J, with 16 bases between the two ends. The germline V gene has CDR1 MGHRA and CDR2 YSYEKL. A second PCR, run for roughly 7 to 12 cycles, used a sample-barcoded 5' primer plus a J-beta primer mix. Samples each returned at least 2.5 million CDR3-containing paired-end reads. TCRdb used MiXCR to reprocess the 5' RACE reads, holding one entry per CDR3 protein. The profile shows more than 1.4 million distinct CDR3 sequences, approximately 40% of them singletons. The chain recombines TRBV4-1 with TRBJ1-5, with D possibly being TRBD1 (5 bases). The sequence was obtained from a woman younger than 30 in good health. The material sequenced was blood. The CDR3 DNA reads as TGCGCCAGCAGCCCGACCGGGGCGGTTTTTAGCAATCAGCCCCAGCATTTT. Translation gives CASSPTGAVFSNQPQHF.